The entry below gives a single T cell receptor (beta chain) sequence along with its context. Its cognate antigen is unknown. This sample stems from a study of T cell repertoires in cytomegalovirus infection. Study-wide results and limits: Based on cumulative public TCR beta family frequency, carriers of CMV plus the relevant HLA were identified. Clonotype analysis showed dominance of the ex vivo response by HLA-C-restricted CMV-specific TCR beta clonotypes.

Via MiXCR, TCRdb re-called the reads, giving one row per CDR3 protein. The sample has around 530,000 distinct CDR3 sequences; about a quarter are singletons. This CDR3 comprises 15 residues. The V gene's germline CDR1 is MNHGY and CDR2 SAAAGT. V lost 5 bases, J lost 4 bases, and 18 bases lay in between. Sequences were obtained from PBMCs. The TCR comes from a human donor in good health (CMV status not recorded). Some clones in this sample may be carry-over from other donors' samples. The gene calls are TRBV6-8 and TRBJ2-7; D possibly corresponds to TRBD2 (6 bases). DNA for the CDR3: TGTGCCAGCAGTGACCCCCGGAGGGCCGAGTACGAGCAGTACTTC. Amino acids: CASSDPRRAEYEQYF.